The 23 T cell receptor beta chains in this list originate from one sample, sequenced in a study of post-analysis software for immune sequencing data. The TCR beta cDNA libraries contained unique molecular identifiers. Via MiXCR, TCRdb re-called the PCR reads, giving one row per CDR3 protein. The data hold roughly 700,000 distinct CDR3 sequences, with 25% to 30% observed a single time. General study findings and limits: Five or six TRBV segments, TRBV5-6, TRBV5-1 and TRBV20-1 among them, were found more frequent in patients than controls.

Antigens for these TCRs are unknown. Specimen: blood. The origin of the receptors is a girl aged 5-17 years with multiple sclerosis.

The chain links TRBV20-1 to TRBJ2-1; TRBD2 matches at 11 bases. Germline V CDR1 and CDR2: DFQATT, SNEGSKA (reference sequence). This CDR3 is 15 amino acids long. Trimming took 5 bases from V and 3 from J; bases not matched to a gene: 6. For the CDR3, the DNA is TGCAGTGCTCGCTCCGGGACTAGCGGCTACAATGAGCAGTTCTTC. Protein sequence: CSARSGTSGYNEQFF.

The chain has TRBV4-2 and TRBJ2-3; TRBD1 agrees at 9 bases. Germline trimming cut 4 bases from V and 3 bases from J; bases unmatched to any gene: 5. The CDR3 sequence is 15 residues long. CDR1 is LGHNA and CDR2 is YNFKEQ in the germline V gene. The CDR3 region is CASSPKTGGTDTQYF. The CDR3 nucleotides are TGTGCCAGCAGCCCAAAGACAGGGGGAACAGATACGCAGTATTTT.

A few counts support this clonotype. J is TRBJ2-6 and V is TRBV4-1; 8 bases are shared with TRBD2. Per germline, CDR1 MGHRA and CDR2 YSYEKL. The CDR3 consists of 19 residues. Trimming took 2 bases from V and 0 from J; bases not matched to a gene: 9. For the CDR3, the DNA is TGCGCCAGCAGCCAACCAATAGCGGGGAGCGTCTCTGGGGCCAACGTCCTGACTTTC. This encodes CASSQPIAGSVSGANVLTF.

V gene TRBV5-1 combines with J gene TRBJ1-6; 7 nucleotides line up with TRBD1. Germline trimming cut 2 bases from V and 10 bases from J; bases unmatched to any gene: 15. CDR3 length: 17 residues. Germline-derived CDR1 and CDR2 are SGHRS and YFSETQ. The CDR3 sequence: CASSLHDDRENGSPLHF. For the CDR3, the DNA is TGCGCCAGCAGCTTACACGACGACAGGGAAAACGGCTCACCCCTCCACTTT.

This clonotype came up a few times. The rearrangement links TRBV7-9 to TRBJ1-2; weak D call: TRBD1 (5 bases). Germline CDR1 is SEHNR and CDR2 is FQNEAQ (reference sequence). The CDR3 is 16 amino acids. Trimming left V 3 bases short and J 5 bases short, with 19 bases between. CDR3 nucleotide sequence: TGTGCCAGCAGCTTCTACCCCCCGGGGGAGGATTATGGCTACACCTTC. Translated, it gives CASSFYPPGEDYGYTF. The complete variable domain, with remaining parts taken from reference TRBV7-9 and TRBJ1-2, reads DTGVSQNPRHKITKRGQNVTFRCDPISEHNRLYWYRQTLGQGPEFLTYFQNEAQLEKSRLLSDRFSAERPKGSFSTLEIQRTEQGDSAMYLCASSFYPPGEDYGYTFGSGTRLTVV.

The chain is built from TRBV28 and TRBJ2-4, with TRBD1 matching over 10 bases. TRBJ2-7 explains the end of the DNA better; the J call may be wrong. The CDR3 loop spans 15 amino acids. CDR1 is MDHEN and CDR2 is SYDVKM in the germline V gene. CDR3 in amino acids: CASRRQGAALYEQYF. DNA of the CDR3: TGTGCCAGCAGGAGACAGGGGGCCGCCCTCTACGAGCAGTACTTC.

The J gene is TRBJ1-5, the V gene TRBV7-2; weak D call: TRBD1 (6 bases). CDR3 length: 14 residues. V lost 2 bases and J lost 5, with 10 bases in between. Per germline, CDR1 SGHTA and CDR2 FQGNSA. CDR3 sequence: CASSLIGGDQPQHF. CDR3 DNA sequence: TGTGCCAGCAGCTTAATAGGGGGGGATCAGCCCCAGCATTTT.

In regard to this clonotype: A much larger clone lies a single base off, so this may be a read error. This rearrangement joins TRBV10-3 to TRBJ1-1, with TRBD1 as a possible D gene (6 bases). The V end lost 8 bases, the J end lost 1 base, and 14 bases lay between the germline ends. This CDR3 contains 14 residues. CDR1 and CDR2 from the germline V gene are ENHRY and SYGVKD. The CDR3 protein is CAIGSRTANTEAFF. Here the CDR3 DNA reads TGTGCCATCGGTTCTCGGACAGCGAACACTGAAGCTTTCTTT.

The sample holds a few counts of this clonotype. The chain recombines TRBV6-6 with TRBJ1-1; D is unresolved. The CDR3 length is 11 residues. Per germline, CDR1 MNHNY and CDR2 SVGAGI (reference sequence). V lost 8 bases to trimming and J lost 5 bases, with 9 bases between them. The CDR3: CASGRETEAFF. The CDR3 region has the DNA TGTGCCAGCGGGAGGGAAACTGAAGCTTTCTTT.

This clonotype has only a few counts. J is TRBJ2-1 and V is TRBV5-1, with a possible D match to TRBD1 (6 bases). CDR1 and CDR2 (germline): SGHRS, YFSETQ. Trimming stripped 0 bases from V and 7 bases from J, with 14 bases between. This CDR3 is built from 15 residues. CDR3 bases: TGCGCCAGCAGCTTGGAGGCAGGGGCCACAAATGAGCAGTTCTTC. Amino acids: CASSLEAGATNEQFF.

The sample holds many counts of this clonotype. The gene calls are TRBV29-1 and TRBJ2-7, with TRBD2 as a possible D gene (6 bases). The CDR3 runs to 12 residues. In germline, CDR1 is SQVTM, CDR2 ANQGSEA. Trimming pared 4 bases from V and 4 bases from J, leaving 11 bases between. CDR3 coding DNA: TGCAGCGTTGCGGGGGACGGATACGAGCAGTACTTC. Protein sequence: CSVAGDGYEQYF.

This clonotype was detected ten times or more. The chain joins TRBV29-1 to TRBJ2-3; the D is unclear. The ends were cut back, 8 bases at V and 2 bases at J, with 11 bases in the middle. This CDR3 is 12 amino acids long. Germline CDR1 reads SQVTM; CDR2 reads ANQGSEA. The DNA of the CDR3 is TGCAGCTGGACGCAGGTCACAGATACGCAGTATTTT. Protein product: CSWTQVTDTQYF.

Only a few counts were recorded for this clonotype. The J gene is TRBJ2-1, the V gene TRBV20-1, with D uncertain. This CDR3 contains 13 residues. Germline V lookup: CDR1 DFQATT, CDR2 SNEGSKA (reference sequence). The V and J ends lost 3 bases and 5 bases respectively, with 11 bases between them. For the CDR3, the DNA is TGCAGTGCTAGGCGCCTAGGGAACAATGAGCAGTTCTTC. Translated, it gives CSARRLGNNEQFF.

The chain has TRBV10-3 and TRBJ2-2; D is possibly TRBD2 (5 bases). Germline assignment: CDR1 ENHRY and CDR2 SYGVKD. Trimming cost V 2 bases and J 5 bases, with 9 bases left between them. The CDR3 has 14 residues. CDR3 coding DNA: TGTGCCATCAGTGAGGGACTGGGGACCGGGGAGCTGTTTTTT. Its translation is CAISEGLGTGELFF.

V usage is TRBV6-5 and J usage is TRBJ2-6; D is unresolved. The V and J ends lost 5 bases and 1 base respectively, with 9 bases between them. The CDR3 spans 15 residues. Germline V gene sequence: CDR1 MNHEY, CDR2 SVGAGI. CDR3 in amino acids: CASSRRLSGANVLTF. In DNA, the CDR3 is TGTGCCAGCAGTCGCAGGTTATCTGGGGCCAACGTCCTGACTTTC.

The V and J genes are TRBV5-6 and TRBJ1-2; D is ambiguous. The CDR3 loop spans 13 amino acids. Germline V gene lookup returns CDR1 SGHDT and CDR2 YYEEEE. Trimming took off 3 bases at V and 4 bases at J, with 10 bases between the two ends. In DNA form, the CDR3 reads TGTGCCAGCAGCTCGAGCGGATTCTATGGCTACACCTTC. Its protein is CASSSSGFYGYTF.

This clonotype came up many times. This sequence joins TRBV6-5 and TRBJ2-7; 9 bases map to TRBD2. The CDR3 sequence is 13 residues long. Germline V gene sequence: CDR1 MNHEY, CDR2 SVGAGI. V lost 6 bases and J lost 4; bases outside the gene matches: 4. The CDR3 reads CASSIGLAYEQYF. For the CDR3, the DNA is TGTGCCAGCAGCATCGGACTAGCGTACGAGCAGTACTTC.

J is TRBJ2-1 and V is TRBV7-9; possibly TRBD2 for D (5 bases). The V end lost 5 bases, the J end lost 9 bases, and 23 bases lay between the germline ends. From germline, CDR1 is SEHNR and CDR2 FQNEAQ (reference sequence). The CDR3 has 16 residues. CDR3 coding DNA: TGTGCCAGCAGCGCGATACTAGGCCGTTCACCCGGTGAGCAGTTCTTC. It yields the protein CASSAILGRSPGEQFF. The full variable domain, rest sourced from reference TRBV7-9 and TRBJ2-1, is DTGVSQNPRHKITKRGQNVTFRCDPISEHNRLYWYRQTLGQGPEFLTYFQNEAQLEKSRLLSDRFSAERPKGSFSTLEIQRTEQGDSAMYLCASSAILGRSPGEQFFGPGTRLTVL.

This clonotype was found a few times. This chain links TRBV11-2 with TRBJ1-2, with D possibly matching TRBD1 (5 bases). Germline CDR1 SGHAT, CDR2 FQNNGV. The CDR3 length is 13 residues. Trimming cost V 5 bases and J 6 bases, with 13 bases left between them. The CDR3 loop is CASSLREGNGYTF. The CDR3 nucleotides are TGTGCCAGCAGCCTCCGGGAGGGGAATGGCTACACCTTC.

The rearrangement joins TRBV13 to TRBJ2-1, with 8 bases fitting TRBD1. Trimming removed 10 bases from V and 8 bases from J; junction bases left unmatched: 16. Per germline, CDR1 PRHDT and CDR2 FYEKMQ (reference sequence). The CDR3 sequence is 15 residues long. The CDR3 loop is CATRFDGQGNYEQFF. The CDR3 nucleotides read TGTGCCACCAGATTCGATGGACAGGGTAACTATGAGCAGTTCTTC.

This chain connects TRBV4-1 to TRBJ2-1, with 7 bases lining up with TRBD2. Germline CDR1 MGHRA, CDR2 YSYEKL. The CDR3 runs 17 residues. The J segment lost 5 bases and the V segment lost 1 base, leaving 11 bases of the junction unmatched. This CDR3 is CASSQVSEAGKNNEQFF. CDR3 nucleotide sequence: TGCGCCAGCAGCCAAGTATCCGAAGCGGGGAAGAACAATGAGCAGTTCTTC.

This clonotype has just a few counts. The chain is built from TRBV7-8 and TRBJ2-4; TRBD2 aligns across 7 bases. Trimming removed 2 bases from V and 8 bases from J; junction bases left unmatched: 6. The germline V gene has CDR1 SGHVS and CDR2 FQNEAQ. The CDR3 is 14 residues long. CDR3 nucleotide sequence: TGTGCCAGCAGCTTACGGGGAGGGAGTGACATTCAGTACTTC. This encodes CASSLRGGSDIQYF.

The chain joins TRBV27 to TRBJ1-5; weak D call: TRBD1 (5 bases). CDR3 length: 14 residues. Deletions cut 4 bases from V and 6 bases from J, with 13 bases between. Germline-derived CDR1 and CDR2 are MNHEY and SMNVEV (reference sequence). The CDR3 is CASSWQGGSQPQHF. CDR3 nucleotides: TGTGCCAGCAGTTGGCAGGGTGGGAGTCAGCCCCAGCATTTT.